This T cell receptor (beta chain) was recorded in a study of T-cell memory formation after mild COVID-19. In its sample, this clonotype was seen a few times. TCRdb recomputed calls from the 5' RACE reads with MiXCR, one row per CDR3 protein. This table has roughly 350,000 distinct CDR3 sequences, 25% to 30% appearing once. The sample taken for sequencing was PBMCs or a T cell subset sorted from them (not recorded which). This clonotype originated in an adult woman who had mild COVID-19 (a few samples of this study predate the infection). Cell type and time point are not known.

The CDR3 DNA follows: TGTGCCAGCAGCGTGACAGGGGGCGAAGTCAACACTGAAGCTTTCTTT. It encodes CASSVTGGEVNTEAFF. This sequence joins TRBV7-6 and TRBJ1-1; 10 bases align to TRBD1. Looked up from germline, CDR1 is SGHVS and CDR2 is FNYEAQ. CDR3 size: 16 residues. Unmatched junction bases numbered 8, after V lost 5 bases and J lost 2 bases. Drawing the rest from reference TRBV7-6 and TRBJ1-1, the complete variable domain is GAGVSQSPRYKVTKRGQDVALRCDPISGHVSLYWYRQALGQGPEFLTYFNYEAQQDKSGLPNDRFSAERPEGSISTLTIQRTEQRDSAMYRCASSVTGGEVNTEAFFGQGTRLTVV.